This is a list of T cell receptor beta chains from one sample in a study of T cells in Graves' hyperthyroidism and ophthalmopathy. TCRdb re-called the multiplex PCR reads through MiXCR, storing one row per CDR3 protein. Of about 350,000 distinct CDR3 sequences listed, 15% to 20% were seen once; the top ten hold 15% to 17%. Input material: blood. The origin of the receptors is a woman in her 40s with Graves' ophthalmopathy. CDR3s leave out the opening cysteine and the closing phenylalanine or tryptophan. Each record gives: J gene, clone size, V gene, CDR3 length, CDR3 protein. Size is stated for part of the rows, as once, few or many counts, or as a class when the clone is expanded.

TRBJ1-1 - TRBV6-2/TRBV6-3 12 ASSHWTENTEAF
TRBJ1-3 many TRBV30 13 AWSVRVGSGNTIY
TRBJ1-1 many TRBV4-3 13 ASSQDLARNTEAF
TRBJ1-6 many TRBV4-3 14 ASSPGTGNWNSPLH
TRBJ2-1 many TRBV6-1 13 ASSETGGGFNEQF
TRBJ2-7 many TRBV28 12 ASSFPGQVYEQY
TRBJ2-7 many TRBV11-2 11 ASSLAVTYEQY
TRBJ1-2 many TRBV6-5 13 ASSSTHGNRAGYT
TRBJ1-3 many TRBV6-1 14 ASSEYRQGSGNTIY
TRBJ1-5 many TRBV19 14 ASTSVRGLSVGPQH
TRBJ1-2 many TRBV5-1 11 ASSSGQNYGYT
TRBJ1-6 many TRBV30 12 AWKVGTANSPLH
TRBJ2-5 many TRBV28 12 ASSSDRGQETQY
TRBJ1-1 many TRBV11-2 13 ASSLGSTTYGEAF